A selection of T cell receptor beta chains follows, all from one sample in a study of regulatory T cells in long-lasting Graves disease. TCRdb redid the calling of the multiplex PCR reads with MiXCR, one entry per CDR3 protein. The table shows some 490,000 distinct CDR3 sequences, with around 13% occurring only once. These data also formed part of another study, on T cells in Graves' hyperthyroidism and ophthalmopathy.

Source: peripheral blood mononuclear cells (PBMCs), taken at new diagnosis, from a patient treated with antithyroid drugs. The receptors derive from a woman between 25 and 40 years old with Graves disease. Each CDR3 is given with its conserved first and last residue. Fields, in order: CDR3 DNA, CDR3 protein, clone size, V gene, D gene, J gene. The D gene is left open where the match is weak. The size field is filled for only some rows; it gives once, few, many or a size class.

TGTGCCAGCAGCTTAACCCTTCTTGAAGCTTTCTTT,CASSLTLLEAFF,-,TRBV7-2,-,TRBJ1-1
TGCAGTGCTAGAAACGCGGGGCTAGCCAAAAACATTCAGTACTTC,CSARNAGLAKNIQYF,-,TRBV20-1,-,TRBJ2-4
TGTGCCAGCAGTGAAGCGCTTGCGAGGGGGCCCTACTATGGCTACACCTTC,CASSEALARGPYYGYTF,many,TRBV6-1,TRBD1,TRBJ1-2
TGCAGCGTCCGATATCAAGCCGGGACAAGAGGTCGGGAGACCCAGTACTTC,CSVRYQAGTRGRETQYF,many,TRBV29-1,-,TRBJ2-5
TGTGCCAGCAGTTTACTGACGGGGCCGGTCGCTGAAGCTTTCTTT,CASSLLTGPVAEAFF,many,TRBV12-3/TRBV12-4,-,TRBJ1-1
TGTGCCAGCAGCCACGGACTAGCGTCGGAGACCCAGTACTTC,CASSHGLASETQYF,-,TRBV3-1,TRBD2,TRBJ2-5
TGTGCCAGCAGCTTAGTACCGGCTAGCGGGGCGGAGACCCAGTACTTC,CASSLVPASGAETQYF,many,TRBV7-6,TRBD2,TRBJ2-5
TGCAGTGCTTTGCTAGCGGGGGCTTATACGCAGTATTTT,CSALLAGAYTQYF,many,TRBV20-1,TRBD2,TRBJ2-3
TGTGCCAGCAGCCAACTTTCGGGGGGGCTCACAGATACGCAGTATTTT,CASSQLSGGLTDTQYF,-,TRBV3-1,TRBD2,TRBJ2-3
TGTGCCAGCAGCCATCGCATTGGGGGAATCTATGGCTACACCTTC,CASSHRIGGIYGYTF,many,TRBV4-2,-,TRBJ1-2
TGTGCCAGCAGTGAATACGGGGATACTGAAGCTTTCTTT,CASSEYGDTEAFF,many,TRBV2,-,TRBJ1-1
TGCAGCGTTGAAGGGGGGGCTGGCACAGATACGCAGTATTTT,CSVEGGAGTDTQYF,many,TRBV29-1,-,TRBJ2-3
TGTGCCAGCAGCCAAGACCGGGACAGGGGGCACTATAATTCACCCCTCCACTTT,CASSQDRDRGHYNSPLHF,few,TRBV14,TRBD1,TRBJ1-6
TGTGCCAGCAGCCTACAGGGAATGAACACTGAAGCTTTCTTT,CASSLQGMNTEAFF,many,TRBV2,-,TRBJ1-1
TGCAGTGCTTGGGTTAGCGGGAGGGTGCAGTCCTACGAGCAGTACTTC,CSAWVSGRVQSYEQYF,many,TRBV20-1,TRBD2,TRBJ2-7
TGCAGTGCTAGCCCGCTAGCGGGATTTAGCGGGGAGCTGTTTTTT,CSASPLAGFSGELFF,-,TRBV20-1,TRBD2,TRBJ2-2
TGTGCCAGTAGTCCAAGTCACGTCTCTGGGGCCAACGTCCTGACTTTC,CASSPSHVSGANVLTF,-,TRBV19,-,TRBJ2-6
TGTGCCTCCCGAGGGGGAGACACCATATATTTT,CASRGGDTIYF,few,TRBV10-3,-,TRBJ1-3
TGTGCCCCCGGGGACCTTTCGGGGACTTTGGAGACCCAGTACTTC,CAPGDLSGTLETQYF,-,TRBV30,-,TRBJ2-5
TGTGCCAGCAGTCCGGCCGGATCTAAAAGAATGAACACTGAAGCTTTCTTT,CASSPAGSKRMNTEAFF,many,TRBV12-3/TRBV12-4,-,TRBJ1-1
TGCAGTGCTAGACAGACCTCTGGAAACACCATATATTTT,CSARQTSGNTIYF,few,TRBV20-1,-,TRBJ1-3
TGCGCCAGCAGAGGACACGACCGAGGAGGGGCCAACGTCCTGACTTTC,CASRGHDRGGANVLTF,few,TRBV10-2,-,TRBJ2-6
TGTGCCAGCAGGGACACCGACTCCTACGAGCAGTACTTC,CASRDTDSYEQYF,many,TRBV3-1,-,TRBJ2-7
TGCAGTGCTCCCCGGGCTAGCGGGAGACGAAATGAGCAGTTCTTC,CSAPRASGRRNEQFF,-,TRBV20-1,TRBD2,TRBJ2-1
TGCAGTGCTAGAGGCTGGGAGACCCAGTACTTC,CSARGWETQYF,many,TRBV20-1,-,TRBJ2-5
TGTGCCAGCAGCCAAGTGAACCGGGAAGCTTTCTTT,CASSQVNREAFF,once,TRBV3-1,-,TRBJ1-1
TGTGCCTGGCTAAACAGGGTGGAAGCTTTCTTT,CAWLNRVEAFF,-,TRBV30,-,TRBJ1-1
TGTGCCAGTACCCCTCTCCATGAAGGGACGGCGAACACCGGGGAGCTGTTTTTT,CASTPLHEGTANTGELFF,few,TRBV19,-,TRBJ2-2
TGTGCCAGCAGTTATACAGGGTATCTCCAAGAGACCCAGTACTTC,CASSYTGYLQETQYF,many,TRBV27,-,TRBJ2-5
TGTGCCAGCAGCCTCGCCGGGGCCTACACTGAAGCTTTCTTT,CASSLAGAYTEAFF,many,TRBV3-1,-,TRBJ1-1
TGTGCCTGGGGAAGACAGGCAACTAATGAAAAACTGTTTTTT,CAWGRQATNEKLFF,-,TRBV30,-,TRBJ1-4
TGCAGCGTTGAAGATCAGGGACAGGATGACATTCAGTACTTC,CSVEDQGQDDIQYF,many,TRBV29-1,TRBD1,TRBJ2-4
TGTGCCTGGAGAGCAGGACCGGGCGGAGGAATGTTTTTT,CAWRAGPGGGMFF,many,TRBV30,-,TRBJ1-4
TGCAGTGCTAGAGAGTGGGTACCTACGGGGGCGACTGAAGCTTTCTTT,CSAREWVPTGATEAFF,many,TRBV20-1,-,TRBJ1-1
TGTGCCAGCAGCCCGAGACAGCTGGGCCTGACTAGCGGGAGAGAGGACACCGGGGAGCTGTTTTTT,CASSPRQLGLTSGREDTGELFF,-,TRBV7-3,TRBD2,TRBJ2-2
TGTGCCAGCAGTTACTCGGTACTGTATGGCTACACCTTC,CASSYSVLYGYTF,-,TRBV6-5,-,TRBJ1-2
TGTGCCAGCAGCTTAGGGAGGGACTTTTACGAGCAGTACTTC,CASSLGRDFYEQYF,-,TRBV7-2,-,TRBJ2-7
TGTGCCACCAGCCCGATAGTTGGCGGGAGTACCAAAAACATTCAGTACTTC,CATSPIVGGSTKNIQYF,-,TRBV15,TRBD2,TRBJ2-4
TGTGCCAGCAGCGGGGTGGCAGGGGGTAGCTACAATGAGCAGTTCTTC,CASSGVAGGSYNEQFF,many,TRBV5-5,TRBD1,TRBJ2-1
TGTGCCACCAGTGACGAGGGACTCTATGGCTACACCTTC,CATSDEGLYGYTF,many,TRBV24-1,-,TRBJ1-2
TGTGCCAGCAGTCTTTCCCCCGGGACAGGGGACTACGAGCAGTACTTC,CASSLSPGTGDYEQYF,-,TRBV27,TRBD1,TRBJ2-7
TGTGCCAGCAGCTTAGGGTTTCCTAGCGGGAACACCGGGGAGCTGTTTTTT,CASSLGFPSGNTGELFF,many,TRBV11-2,TRBD2,TRBJ2-2
TGCAGCGCCGTCTCAGGGGGGTACGAGCAGTACTTC,CSAVSGGYEQYF,many,TRBV29-1,-,TRBJ2-7
TGTGCCAGCACTTCAGGGATGCCCACAGATACGCAGTATTTT,CASTSGMPTDTQYF,few,TRBV6-1,-,TRBJ2-3
TGTGCCAGCAGTTACGGACAGAAGATTACTAACTATGGCTACACCTTC,CASSYGQKITNYGYTF,many,TRBV6-2/TRBV6-3,-,TRBJ1-2
TGTGCCAGCAGTTCTACAGGGGGCCTTAACAATGAGCAGTTCTTC,CASSSTGGLNNEQFF,few,TRBV25-1,TRBD1,TRBJ2-1
TGTGCCAGCAGCCCAACCCCCGGGACACACTATGGCTACACCTTC,CASSPTPGTHYGYTF,many,TRBV7-2,-,TRBJ1-2
TGTGCCAGCAGAGCGGGGTGGACTGAAGCTTTCTTT,CASRAGWTEAFF,many,TRBV28,-,TRBJ1-1
TGTGCCAGCAGCTTGGGGCCCCCGGACACTGAAGCTTTCTTT,CASSLGPPDTEAFF,few,TRBV7-9,-,TRBJ1-1
TGTGCCAGCAGGGAGAGGAGCTCCTACAATGAGCAGTTCTTC,CASRERSSYNEQFF,many,TRBV6-2/TRBV6-3,-,TRBJ2-1
TGTGCCAGCAGTTTAGATGGGCAGGGGCCCTACAATGAGCAGTTCTTC,CASSLDGQGPYNEQFF,many,TRBV28,-,TRBJ2-1
TGTGCCAGCAGCGGGTACTCTGGGGCCAACGTCCTGACTTTC,CASSGYSGANVLTF,few,TRBV9,-,TRBJ2-6
TGTGCCAGCAGCAAACTTCCGGGACAGGGGACCAAAATCACCTACGAGCAGTACTTC,CASSKLPGQGTKITYEQYF,-,TRBV7-9,TRBD1,TRBJ2-7
TGTGCCAGCAGCTTAGAGGGGCCCCGGGGCTACACCTTC,CASSLEGPRGYTF,few,TRBV7-2,-,TRBJ1-2
TGTGCCAGCAGCTTAGGACACGGCTACGAGCAGTACTTC,CASSLGHGYEQYF,many,TRBV7-2,-,TRBJ2-7
TGTGCCAGCAGCTTAGAACAGACCTACGAGCAGTACTTC,CASSLEQTYEQYF,many,TRBV11-2,-,TRBJ2-7
TGCGCCAGCAGCCAAGTCAGTATTGGGTACGAGCAGTACTTC,CASSQVSIGYEQYF,once,TRBV4-1,-,TRBJ2-7
TGTGCCAGCTCACTCCGTTCCAACTCTGGAAACACCATATATTTT,CASSLRSNSGNTIYF,few,TRBV18,-,TRBJ1-3
TGTGCCAGTAGTTCCAACGACAGGGGCGAGCAGTACTTC,CASSSNDRGEQYF,many,TRBV19,TRBD1,TRBJ2-7
TGTGCCATCAGTGAGGCAGCAGGGCGAGGTACTGAAGCTTTCTTT,CAISEAAGRGTEAFF,few,TRBV10-3,-,TRBJ1-1